This T cell receptor (beta chain) was sequenced in a study of low-dose radiotherapy and immunotherapy resistance in tumors. Time point here: before trial treatment. Administered to the donors were nivolumab, ipilimumab, aspirin, low-dose cyclophosphamide and low-dose radiotherapy. This clonotype was counted only a few times. The V gene's germline CDR1 is MGHRA and CDR2 YSYEKL. The CDR3 runs to 17 residues. The V gene end was trimmed by 4 bases and the J gene end by 7 bases; junction bases not matched to a gene: 19. TRAV- and TRBV-specific primers, spanning alpha and beta chains, primed first-strand cDNA. The PCR that amplified TCRs ran for around 20 cycles, relying on a constant-region primer and a V-primer adapter. Each CDR3 protein is one row after TCRdb ran MiXCR on the reads. The table lists fewer than 95,000 distinct CDR3 sequences, 9% to 9.5% of them singletons, with more than 0.85% in the top ten.

Sequencing used PBMCs, obtained before treatment. The gene calls are TRBV4-1 and TRBJ2-7; 7 nucleotides line up with TRBD2. This sequence was found in a male donor with prostate cancer. The CDR3 spells CASSPKILREPLREQYF. CDR3 bases: TGCGCCAGCAGCCCCAAGATTTTGCGGGAGCCCTTAAGAGAGCAGTACTTC.